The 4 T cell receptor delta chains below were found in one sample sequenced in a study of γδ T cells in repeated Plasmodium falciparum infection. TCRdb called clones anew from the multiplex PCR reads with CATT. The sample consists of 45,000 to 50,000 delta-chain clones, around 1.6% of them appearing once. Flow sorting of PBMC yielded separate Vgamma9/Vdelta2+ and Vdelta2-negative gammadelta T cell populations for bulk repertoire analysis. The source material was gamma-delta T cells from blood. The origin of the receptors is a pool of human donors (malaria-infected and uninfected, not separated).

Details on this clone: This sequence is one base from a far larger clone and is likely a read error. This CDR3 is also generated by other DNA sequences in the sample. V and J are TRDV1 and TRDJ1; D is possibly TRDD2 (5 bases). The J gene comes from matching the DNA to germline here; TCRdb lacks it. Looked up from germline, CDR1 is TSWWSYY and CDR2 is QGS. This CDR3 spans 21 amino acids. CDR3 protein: CALGELLFAYVVPQYTDKLIF. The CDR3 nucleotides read TGTGCTCTTGGAGAACTACTATTCGCCTACGTTGTTCCGCAGTACACCGATAAACTCATCTTT.

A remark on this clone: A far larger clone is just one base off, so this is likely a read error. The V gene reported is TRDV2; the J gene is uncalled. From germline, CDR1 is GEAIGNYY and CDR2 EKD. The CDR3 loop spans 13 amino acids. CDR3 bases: TGTGCCTGTGACACCGGCAGTACGGAGGGACTCATCTTC. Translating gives CACDTGSTEGLIF.

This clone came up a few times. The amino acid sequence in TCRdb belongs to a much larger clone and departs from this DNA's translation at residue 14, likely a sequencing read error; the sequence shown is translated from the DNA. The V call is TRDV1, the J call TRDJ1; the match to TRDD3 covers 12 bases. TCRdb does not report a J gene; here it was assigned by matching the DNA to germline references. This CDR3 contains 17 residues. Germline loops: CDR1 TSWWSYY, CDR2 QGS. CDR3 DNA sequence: TGTGCTCTTGGGGACGACCACTGGGGGATACTCACCGATGAACTCATCTTT. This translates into CALGDDHWGILTDELIF.

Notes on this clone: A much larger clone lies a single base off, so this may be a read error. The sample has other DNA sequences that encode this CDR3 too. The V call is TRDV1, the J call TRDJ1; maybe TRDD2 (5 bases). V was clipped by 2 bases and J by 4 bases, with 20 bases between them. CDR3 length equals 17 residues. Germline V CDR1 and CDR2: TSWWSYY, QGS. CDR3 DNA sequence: TGTGCTCTTGGGGAATCCCTCCCTACGAGGACTAGCGATAAACTCATCTTT. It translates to CALGESLPTRTSDKLIF.